The rows below give T cell receptor beta chains drawn from one sample of a study of blood T cell repertoires in COVID-19. TCRdb's copy holds only in-frame clones and misses some; the assay was immunoSEQ multiplex PCR. The table lists about 37,000 clones, about 91% of them singletons, with 7% to 7.5% in the top ten. Sequencing input: peripheral blood. The source is a human donor in a cohort sampled during active COVID-19. CDR3s include the opening cysteine and the closing phenylalanine or tryptophan. D genes are given only for firm matches. Clone size is given for some rows only: seen once, a few or many times, or a class if the clone is expanded.

-	TRBV25-1	TRBJ1-3	11	-	CLNFSGNTIYF	TGTCTGAACTTCTCTGGAAACACCATATATTTT
-	TRBV29-1	TRBJ1-2	13	-	CSTLGGGASGYTF	TGCAGCACCCTAGGCGGGGGGGCGAGCGGCTACACCTTC
-	TRBV18	TRBJ1-5	15	-	CASSPRAGPNQPQHF	TGTGCCAGCTCACCACGGGCAGGCCCGAATCAGCCCCAGCATTTT
-	TRBV6-2/TRBV6-3	TRBJ2-1	16	-	CASSYSSMWGVDEQFF	TGTGCCAGCAGTTACTCGAGTATGTGGGGGGTTGATGAGCAGTTCTTC
TRBD2	TRBV19	TRBJ2-1	15	once	CASSIRTSGDNEQFF	TGTGCCAGTAGTATACGGACTAGCGGGGACAATGAGCAGTTCTTC
-	TRBV11-3	TRBJ2-2	12	-	CASNRESGELFF	TGTGCCAGCAATCGGGAGTCCGGGGAGCTGTTTTTT
-	TRBV4-2	TRBJ2-1	16	-	CASRQGAGFTYNEQFF	TGTGCCAGCAGACAGGGAGCGGGGTTTACCTACAATGAGCAGTTCTTC
-	TRBV7-9	TRBJ2-3	15	-	CASSLASGNTDTQYF	TGTGCCAGCAGCTTAGCGTCCGGGAACACAGATACGCAGTATTTT
TRBD1	TRBV15	TRBJ1-2	13	-	CATSGGQGNGYTF	TGTGCCACCAGCGGAGGACAGGGGAATGGCTACACCTTC
TRBD1	TRBV4-2	TRBJ2-7	15	-	CASSQVDRGPNEQYF	TGTGCCAGCAGCCAAGTGGACAGGGGCCCCAACGAGCAGTACTTC
TRBD1	TRBV4-1	TRBJ1-1	18	few	CASSQGTGTGRMNTEAFF	TGCGCCAGCAGCCAAGGAACCGGGACAGGCAGAATGAACACTGAAGCTTTCTTT
-	TRBV30	TRBJ1-2	14	-	CASSLSGTSYGYTF	TGTGCCTCATCTCTATCGGGGACAAGCTATGGCTACACCTTC
-	TRBV18	TRBJ1-1	17	-	CASSQRSLQGTNYKAFF	TGTGCCAGCTCACAAAGGTCCCTACAGGGCACAAACTACAAAGCTTTCTTT
TRBD1	TRBV29-1	TRBJ1-5	12	-	CSVGTGSQPQHF	TGCAGCGTTGGGACAGGGAGTCAGCCCCAGCATTTT
-	TRBV7-3	TRBJ2-5	13	-	CASSLLGGETQYF	TGTGCCAGCAGCCTACTCGGGGGAGAGACCCAGTACTTC
-	TRBV28	TRBJ2-7	15	-	CASSLSVGFDYEQYF	TGTGCCAGCAGTTTATCGGTCGGGTTTGACTACGAGCAGTACTTC
TRBD1	TRBV28	TRBJ1-4	17	-	CASRGTGGVFANEKLFF	TGTGCCAGCAGGGGGACAGGGGGCGTGTTTGCTAATGAAAAACTGTTTTTT
TRBD1	TRBV19	TRBJ1-2	14	-	CASSPGQRFYGYTF	TGTGCCAGTAGCCCGGGACAGCGGTTCTATGGCTACACCTTC
TRBD2	TRBV7-9	TRBJ2-1	16	-	CASSSTRSGRDNEQFF	TGTGCCAGCAGCTCAACCAGGAGCGGGAGAGACAATGAGCAGTTCTTC
TRBD2	TRBV28	TRBJ2-2	16	-	CASSPRGGGKTGELFF	TGTGCCAGCAGTCCACGGGGGGGCGGAAAAACCGGGGAGCTGTTTTTT
-	TRBV3-1/TRBV3-2	TRBJ1-2	15	-	CASSQDAGGENGYTF	TGTGCCAGCAGCCAAGATGCGGGGGGGGAGAATGGCTACACCTTC
-	TRBV11-2	TRBJ1-5	15	-	CASSLDGLGNQPQHF	TGTGCCAGCAGCTTAGACGGACTGGGCAATCAGCCCCAGCATTTT
TRBD1	TRBV6-7	TRBJ2-7	12	-	CAIRDRGMEQYF	TGTGCCATCCGGGACAGGGGGATGGAGCAGTACTTC
-	TRBV18	TRBJ2-1	15	-	CASSQPVGRRNEQFF	TGTGCCAGCTCACAACCAGTAGGAAGGAGGAATGAGCAGTTCTTC
-	TRBV4-1	TRBJ2-7	14	-	CASSLYRESYEQYF	TGCGCCAGCAGCCTTTACAGGGAATCCTACGAGCAGTACTTC
-	TRBV5-6	TRBJ1-1	13	-	CASSLKRQTEAFF	TGTGCCAGCAGCTTAAAGCGTCAGACTGAAGCTTTCTTT
-	TRBV7-2	TRBJ2-7	12	-	CASSLDRVEKYF	TGTGCCAGCAGCTTAGACAGGGTGGAAAAGTACTTC
-	TRBV9	TRBJ1-4	15	-	CASSTWGREDEKLFF	TGTGCCAGCAGCACTTGGGGGAGGGAAGATGAAAAACTGTTTTTT
-	TRBV6-1	TRBJ1-2	13	-	CASSEGGNYGYTF	TGTGCCAGCAGTGAAGGCGGAAACTATGGCTACACCTTC
-	TRBV11-1	TRBJ2-1	14	-	CASSPRLSYNEQFF	TGTGCCAGCAGCCCTAGACTCTCCTACAATGAGCAGTTCTTC
-	TRBV3-1/TRBV3-2	TRBJ1-3	17	-	CASSRSSGKSRGDTIYF	TGTGCCAGCAGCCGATCTTCAGGGAAGAGTCGTGGTGACACCATATATTTT
-	TRBV5-6	TRBJ2-6	19	-	CASSDGIKRRGLGANVLTF	TGTGCCAGCAGCGATGGCATAAAGCGGAGGGGGCTCGGGGCCAACGTCCTGACTTTC
TRBD2	TRBV4-2	TRBJ2-1	15	-	CASSPRRTSAPKQFF	TGTGCCAGCAGCCCAAGAAGGACTAGCGCTCCAAAGCAGTTCTTC
-	TRBV28	TRBJ2-2	16	-	CASSSLQGNIAGELFF	TGTGCCAGCAGTTCGCTTCAGGGGAATATAGCCGGGGAGCTGTTTTTT
-	TRBV7-2	TRBJ1-5	15	-	CASSLTAGINQPQHF	TGTGCCAGCAGCTTAACAGCCGGCATCAATCAGCCCCAGCATTTT
TRBD1	TRBV6-5	TRBJ1-1	15	once	CASSSFGQVRIEAFF	TGTGCCAGCAGTTCCTTCGGACAGGTTAGAATTGAAGCTTTCTTT
-	TRBV11-2	TRBJ2-3	14	-	CASSLGTGTDTQYF	TGTGCCAGCAGCTTAGGGACTGGCACAGATACGCAGTATTTT
TRBD2	TRBV30	TRBJ2-1	17	few	CAWSGRTRARGYNEQFF	TGTGCCTGGAGCGGGAGGACCCGGGCTAGAGGCTACAATGAGCAGTTCTTC
-	TRBV14	TRBJ1-3	17	-	CASSPSRGRTGGNTIYF	TGTGCCAGCAGCCCTTCTAGAGGGCGCACGGGCGGAAACACCATATATTTT
TRBD1	TRBV19	TRBJ1-1	14	-	CASIPPGQGSGAFF	TGTGCCAGTATACCTCCGGGACAGGGTTCAGGAGCTTTCTTT
-	TRBV15	TRBJ1-3	14	-	CATSTPSSGNTIYF	TGTGCCACCAGCACCCCTAGCTCTGGAAACACCATATATTTT
-	TRBV3-1/TRBV3-2	TRBJ1-4	12	-	CASGAGNEKLFF	TGTGCCAGCGGGGCAGGGAACGAAAAACTGTTTTTT
TRBD2	TRBV3-1/TRBV3-2	TRBJ2-3	16	-	CASSQDWRGGPDTQYF	TGTGCCAGCAGCCAAGATTGGCGGGGGGGCCCAGATACGCAGTATTTT
TRBD2	TRBV6-2/TRBV6-3	TRBJ2-1	14	-	CASSYSTSRNEQFF	TGTGCCAGCAGTTACTCGACTAGCCGCAATGAGCAGTTCTTC
-	TRBV5-1	TRBJ1-2	15	-	CASSLGQAVSVGYTF	TGCGCCAGCAGCTTGGGACAGGCAGTGTCGGTTGGCTACACCTTC